This T cell receptor (beta chain) was recovered during a study of siplizumab effects on memory and regulatory T cells. General study points: Naive T cells, seemingly more diverse than memory cells, seemed major alloresponse contributors. Phenotypic classification as naive or memory proved unattainable for roughly 75-97% of proliferating CD4+ or CD8+ clones.

V was shortened by 8 bases and J by 6 bases, with 17 bases between the two germline ends. The CDR3 is made up of 12 amino acids. Germline V gene data show CDR1 as SQVTM and CDR2 as ANQGSEA. A note on this clone: The antigen is undetermined. One base away lies a much larger clone, so this may be a sequencing read error.

Every sample had approximately 10^5 of its TCR templates assayed. Method: immunoSEQ multiplex PCR; TCRdb's copy keeps in-frame clones and lacks some. The top ten hold around a fifth of the sample, which has about 10,000 clones, around 45% seen once. Coculture of mixed lymphocyte reaction cells was performed at 37°C for less than seven days. J is TRBJ2-7 and V is TRBV29-1; D is ambiguous. This TCR was recovered from a human donor in good health; the cells came from an allogeneic mixed lymphocyte reaction. Material: CFSE-low (dividing) CD4+ T cells sorted from an allogeneic mixed lymphocyte reaction. CDR3 sequence (DNA): TGCAGCACCATGCAGGCAGGTGGCGAGCAGTACTTC. This translates into CSTMQAGGEQYF.